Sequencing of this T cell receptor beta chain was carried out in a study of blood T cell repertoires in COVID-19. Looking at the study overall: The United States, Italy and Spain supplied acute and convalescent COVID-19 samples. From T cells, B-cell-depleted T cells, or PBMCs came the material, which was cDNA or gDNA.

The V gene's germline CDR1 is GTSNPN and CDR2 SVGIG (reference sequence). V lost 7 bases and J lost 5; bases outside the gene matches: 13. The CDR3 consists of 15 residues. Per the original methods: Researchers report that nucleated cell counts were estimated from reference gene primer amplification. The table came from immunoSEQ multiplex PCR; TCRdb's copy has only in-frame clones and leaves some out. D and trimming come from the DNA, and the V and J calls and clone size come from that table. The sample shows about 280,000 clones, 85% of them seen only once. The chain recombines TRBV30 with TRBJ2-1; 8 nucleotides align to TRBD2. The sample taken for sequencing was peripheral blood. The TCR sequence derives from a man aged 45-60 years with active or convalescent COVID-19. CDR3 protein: CAFRTGGRPDNEQFF. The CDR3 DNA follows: TGTGCCTTCCGGACCGGCGGGAGGCCCGACAATGAGCAGTTCTTC.